The 24 T cell receptor beta chains given below trace back to one sample, sequenced in a study of OX40 agonist ivuxolimab in advanced cancers. Clones were sequenced by immunoSEQ multiplex PCR, and TCRdb holds only the in-frame ones, with some missing. The sample consists of tens of thousands of clones, approximately 90% of them appearing once. Here the sequenced sample was CD4+ or CD8+ T cells sorted from blood, taken in a trial of the OX40 agonist ivuxolimab. The receptors here all came from an adult with an advanced solid tumor such as melanoma, head and neck, liver or kidney cancer.

J is TRBJ2-7 and V is TRBV5-6; perhaps TRBD2 as D (7 bases). V lost 1 base and J lost 3, with 23 bases in between. Looked up from germline, CDR1 is SGHDT and CDR2 is YYEEEE. The CDR3 length is 18 residues. CDR3: CASSLLAIGGARSYEQYF. The CDR3 DNA reads TGTGCCAGCAGCTTGTTAGCAATTGGGGGGGCGCGAAGCTACGAGCAGTACTTC.

A few counts support this clone. The rearrangement links TRBV16 to TRBJ2-7; D possibly corresponds to TRBD1 (5 bases). Deletions cut 5 bases from V and 2 bases from J, with 19 bases between. CDR1 and CDR2 (germline): KGHSY, FQNENV. CDR3 length equals 16 residues. CDR3 sequence: CASSNEEQGIPYEQYF. CDR3 coding DNA: TGTGCCAGCAGCAACGAGGAGCAGGGTATCCCCTACGAGCAGTACTTC.

The chain uses TRBV19 and TRBJ2-5; D is possibly TRBD1 (8 bases). The V gene lost 1 base and the J gene lost 4 bases, with 13 bases spanning the gap. There are 15 residues in the CDR3. Germline assignment: CDR1 LNHDA and CDR2 SQIVND (reference sequence). CDR3 in amino acids: CASSIGNRGGETQYF. The CDR3 DNA follows: TGTGCCAGTAGTATAGGAAACAGGGGGGGAGAGACCCAGTACTTC.

V is TRBV5-5 and J is TRBJ2-7; 9 positions agree with TRBD1. Germline loops: CDR1 SGHKS, CDR2 YYEKEE (reference sequence). The V segment lost 4 bases and the J segment 2 bases; nucleotides outside the gene matches: 4. The CDR3 has 14 amino acids. CDR3 nucleotide sequence: TGTGCCAGCAGCCCCGGGACAGGGCCCTACGAGCAGTACTTC. It specifies CASSPGTGPYEQYF.

As to this clone: The sample has other DNA sequences that encode this CDR3 too. The chain joins TRBV19 to TRBJ2-7; tentatively, D is TRBD1 (6 bases). Trimming shortened V by 3 bases and J by 1 base, and 10 bases separated the two germline ends. The V gene's germline CDR1 is LNHDA and CDR2 SQIVND (reference sequence). The CDR3 loop spans 14 amino acids. In nucleotides, the CDR3 is TGTGCCAGTAGTATGGGACACCCTTCCTACGAGCAGTACTTC. Translation gives CASSMGHPSYEQYF.

This clone occurred a few times. The chain combines TRBV29-1 with TRBJ2-7; TRBD1 or TRBD2 may be the D gene (6 bases each). V gave up 2 bases and J gave up 4 bases, with 18 bases separating them. This CDR3 is built from 15 residues. Germline V gives CDR1 SQVTM, CDR2 ANQGSEA. The CDR3 region is CSVERGQGPIYEQYF. DNA for the CDR3: TGCAGCGTTGAACGGGGGCAGGGACCCATTTACGAGCAGTACTTC.

This chain links TRBV12-1 with TRBJ2-1; the table's D call, TRBD2, was not checked against the DNA. TRBV12-1 has pseudogene status. The CDR3 loop spans 15 amino acids. The CDR3 nucleotides read TGTGCCAGCAGATGGAGTTGCCACAACCCGGATGAGCAGTTCTTC. This codes for CASRWSCHNPDEQFF.

The chain is built from TRBV19 and TRBJ1-5; D ambiguous. The germline V gene encodes CDR1 LNHDA and CDR2 SQIVND (reference sequence). The CDR3 extends over 15 amino acids. V lost 8 bases and J 1 base, leaving 15 bases between the germline ends. CDR3 in DNA: TGTGCCAGTGCGCCCACAGCGTCCAGCAATCAGCCCCAGCATTTT. Translating it yields CASAPTASSNQPQHF.

The rearrangement links TRBV27 to TRBJ2-7, with D possibly TRBD1 on 5 matching bases. CDR1 MNHEY and CDR2 SMNVEV come from the germline V gene (reference sequence). CDR3 length: 16 amino acids. V was cut by 5 bases and J by 4 bases, with 21 bases left in between. CDR3: CASSQPFGFGAYEQYF. CDR3 nucleotide sequence: TGTGCCAGCAGTCAGCCGTTTGGGTTTGGGGCTTACGAGCAGTACTTC.

V usage is TRBV13 and J usage is TRBJ2-1; 10 bases match TRBD2. The length of the CDR3 is 15 residues. Germline CDR1 reads PRHDT; CDR2 reads FYEKMQ (reference sequence). Germline trimming cut 3 bases from V and 4 bases from J; bases unmatched to any gene: 3. The DNA of the CDR3 is TGTGCCAGCAGCTTCAGCGGGAGGGCATACAATGAGCAGTTCTTC. Translating gives CASSFSGRAYNEQFF.

This rearrangement joins TRBV7-3 to TRBJ2-1, with 9 positions matching TRBD1. With 2 bases clipped from V and 10 bases from J, the junction kept 3 bases outside the gene matches. This CDR3 is built from 13 residues. Germline V gives CDR1 SGHTA, CDR2 FQGTGA. The CDR3 coding sequence is TGTGCCAGCAGCTTAGGGACAGGGTTGGAGCAGTTCTTC. This sequence encodes CASSLGTGLEQFF.

V gene TRBV2 combines with J gene TRBJ1-5; 8 nucleotides match TRBD1. After removal of 2 bases from V and 1 base from J, the junction contained 1 base not matched to a gene. Looked up from germline, CDR1 is SNHLY and CDR2 is FYNNEI. The CDR3 extends over 15 amino acids. The CDR3 nucleotides are TGTGCCAGCAGTGAATACAGGGGGAGCAATCAGCCCCAGCATTTT. This translates into CASSEYRGSNQPQHF.

In this sample, this clone turned up once. The same CDR3 is also encoded by other DNA sequences in this sample. This chain joins TRBV20-1 and TRBJ2-7; D ambiguous. CDR3 size: 11 residues. The germline V gene has CDR1 DFQATT and CDR2 SNEGSKA (reference sequence). The germline V and J ends were trimmed by 4 bases and 3 bases, with 7 bases remaining between them. DNA of the CDR3: TGCAGTGCTACCAGTAGCTACGAGCAGTACTTC. This gives the protein CSATSSYEQYF.

The gene calls are TRBV19 and TRBJ2-1; 7 bases match TRBD2. Germline CDR1 reads LNHDA; CDR2 reads SQIVND (reference sequence). This CDR3 region has 15 residues. Trimming took 3 bases from V and 1 from J; bases not matched to a gene: 3. CDR3 nucleotides: TGTGCCAGTAGTATTGGGACTACTTCCTACAATGAGCAGTTCTTC. Its translation: CASSIGTTSYNEQFF.

The chain combines TRBV5-1 with TRBJ1-3; D perhaps matches TRBD1 (5 bases). The germline V gene has CDR1 SGHRS and CDR2 YFSETQ. The CDR3 sequence is 17 residues long. Trimming cost V 0 bases and J 0 bases, with 13 bases left between them. The CDR3 loop reads CASSLDGALISGNTIYF. In DNA form, the CDR3 reads TGCGCCAGCAGCTTGGACGGGGCCCTTATCTCTGGAAACACCATATATTTT.

The V and J genes are TRBV27 and TRBJ1-1; D might be TRBD1 (5 bases). There are 12 residues in the CDR3. Germline V gene sequence: CDR1 MNHEY, CDR2 SMNVEV (reference sequence). The V end lost 1 base, the J end lost 6 bases, and 6 bases lay between the germline ends. The chain's CDR3 is CASSLLGAEAFF. Written as DNA, the CDR3 is TGTGCCAGCAGTTTATTAGGGGCTGAAGCTTTCTTT.

The V and J genes are TRBV7-3 and TRBJ1-5; D remains unclear. The V gene's germline CDR1 is SGHTA and CDR2 FQGTGA. Trimming removed 3 bases at V and 3 bases at J, with 9 bases between. CDR3 length equals 14 residues. The CDR3: CASSFDTYNQPQHF. CDR3 DNA: TGTGCCAGCAGCTTTGACACCTACAATCAGCCCCAGCATTTT. The full variable domain, completed using reference TRBV7-3 and TRBJ1-5, is GAGVSQTPSNKVTEKGKYVELRCDPISGHTALYWYRQSLGQGPEFLIYFQGTGAADDSGLPNDRFFAVRPEGSVSTLKIQRTERGDSAVYLCASSFDTYNQPQHFGDGTRLSIL.

V usage is TRBV5-1 and J usage is TRBJ2-2; TRBD2 matches 11 bases. CDR1 and CDR2 (germline): SGHRS, YFSETQ. CDR3 size: 19 residues. With V trimmed by 2 bases and J by 1 base, 10 bases remained unmatched. The CDR3 sequence is CASSFFGTSGGRNTGELFF. The CDR3, as DNA: TGCGCCAGCAGCTTCTTCGGGACTAGCGGTGGTAGGAACACCGGGGAGCTGTTTTTT.

The chain is built from TRBV5-1 and TRBJ2-3; 8 bases agree with TRBD2. V lost 4 bases, J lost 0 bases, and 4 bases stayed unmatched. The CDR3 runs 15 residues. The V gene's germline CDR1 is SGHRS and CDR2 YFSETQ. The DNA for the CDR3 is TGCGCCAGCAGCGGTGGCGGGGGGAGCACAGATACGCAGTATTTT. Translation: CASSGGGGSTDTQYF.

The chain has TRBV2 and TRBJ2-3, with a weak D call TRBD2 (5 bases). V lost 7 bases to trimming and J lost 2 bases, with 16 bases between them. The CDR3 spans 15 residues. Germline V CDR1 and CDR2: SNHLY, FYNNEI. CDR3 in DNA: TGTGCCAGCAATCTGCTGGACTCTTACACAGATACGCAGTATTTT. It encodes CASNLLDSYTDTQYF.

The rearrangement joins TRBV27 to TRBJ2-7, with 7 bases lining up with TRBD1. The CDR3 has 16 amino acids. V shed 5 bases, J shed 0 bases, and the junction held 10 bases outside the gene matches. Germline-derived CDR1 and CDR2 are MNHEY and SMNVEV (reference sequence). The CDR3 sequence: CASSLRAGGISYEQYF. In nucleotides, the CDR3 is TGTGCCAGCAGTCTCCGGGCAGGGGGAATCTCCTACGAGCAGTACTTC.

The gene calls are TRBV7-9 and TRBJ2-2, with 7 positions matching TRBD1. Germline-derived CDR1 and CDR2 are SEHNR and FQNEAQ (reference sequence). The V and J ends lost 9 bases and 5 bases, in that order; junction bases with no gene match: 3. This CDR3 contains 12 residues. Here the CDR3 DNA reads TGTGCCAGTCAGGGGGTGACCGGGGAGCTGTTTTTT. Amino acids: CASQGVTGELFF.

The V call is TRBV11-2, the J call TRBJ1-4; D is ambiguous. Germline values: CDR1 SGHAT, CDR2 FQNNGV. The CDR3 runs 14 residues. Trimming pared 8 bases from V and 1 base from J, leaving 11 bases between. CDR3 nucleotide sequence: TGTGCCAGCGGCGAATTCGAAACTAATGAAAAACTGTTTTTT. It encodes CASGEFETNEKLFF.

The chain recombines TRBV2 with TRBJ2-5; D may be TRBD2 (6 bases). The germline gives CDR1 SNHLY, CDR2 FYNNEI. This CDR3 spans 17 amino acids. Trimming left V 4 bases short and J 6 bases short, with 24 bases between. CDR3 sequence: CASSGSGRTPNKKTQYF. The DNA for the CDR3 is TGTGCCAGCAGTGGATCCGGGAGAACCCCCAACAAAAAGACCCAGTACTTC.